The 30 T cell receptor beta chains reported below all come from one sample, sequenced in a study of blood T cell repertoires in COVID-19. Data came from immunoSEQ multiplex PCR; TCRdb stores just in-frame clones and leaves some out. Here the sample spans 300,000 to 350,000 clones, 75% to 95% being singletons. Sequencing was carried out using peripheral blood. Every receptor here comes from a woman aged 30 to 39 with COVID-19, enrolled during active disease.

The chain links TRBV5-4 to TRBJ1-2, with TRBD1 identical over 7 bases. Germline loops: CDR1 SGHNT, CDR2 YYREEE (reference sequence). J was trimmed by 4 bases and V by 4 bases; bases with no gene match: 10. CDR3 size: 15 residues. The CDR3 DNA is TGTGCCAGCAGCCGTAGCCAGACAGGGTCCTATGGCTACACCTTC. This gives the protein CASSRSQTGSYGYTF.

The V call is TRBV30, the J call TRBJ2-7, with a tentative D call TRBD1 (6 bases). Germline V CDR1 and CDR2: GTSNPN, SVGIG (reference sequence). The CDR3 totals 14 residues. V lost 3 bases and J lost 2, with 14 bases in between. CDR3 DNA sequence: TGTGCCTGGAGCGAAAACAGGGTTACCTACGAGCAGTACTTC. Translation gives CAWSENRVTYEQYF.

Written as DNA, the CDR3 is TGTGCCACCAGTGATCCAACAGGGGCTGGGGCCAACGTCCTGACTTTC. Amino acids: CATSDPTGAGANVLTF. The V call is TRBV24-1, the J call TRBJ2-6, with 7 bases fitting TRBD1. CDR1 KGHDR and CDR2 SFDVKD come from the germline V gene. J gave up 2 bases and V 3 bases, and 3 bases lay outside the gene matches. The CDR3 covers 16 residues.

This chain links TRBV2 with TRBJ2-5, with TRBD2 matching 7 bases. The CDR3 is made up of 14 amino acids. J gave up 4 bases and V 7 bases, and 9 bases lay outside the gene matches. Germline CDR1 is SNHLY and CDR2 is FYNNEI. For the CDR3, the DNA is TGTGCCAGCACTCAGGGCGGACTAGGAGAGACCCAGTACTTC. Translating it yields CASTQGGLGETQYF.

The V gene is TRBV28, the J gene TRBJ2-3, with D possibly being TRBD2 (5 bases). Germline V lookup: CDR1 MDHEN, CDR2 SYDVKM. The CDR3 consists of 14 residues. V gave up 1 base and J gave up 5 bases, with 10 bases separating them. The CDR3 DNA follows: TGTGCCAGCAGTTTATTGGACTCGGGAGATACGCAGTATTTT. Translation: CASSLLDSGDTQYF.

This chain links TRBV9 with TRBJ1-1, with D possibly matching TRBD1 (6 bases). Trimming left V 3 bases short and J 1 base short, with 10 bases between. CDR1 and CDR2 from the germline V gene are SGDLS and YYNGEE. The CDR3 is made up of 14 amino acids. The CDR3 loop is CASSAGVRNTEAFF. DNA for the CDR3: TGTGCCAGCAGCGCAGGGGTGAGGAACACTGAAGCTTTCTTT. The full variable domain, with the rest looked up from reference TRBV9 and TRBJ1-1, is DSGVTQTPKHLITATGQRVTLRCSPRSGDLSVYWYQQSLDQGLQFLIQYYNGEERAKGNILERFSAQQFPDLHSELNLSSLELGDSALYFCASSAGVRNTEAFFGQGTRLTVV.

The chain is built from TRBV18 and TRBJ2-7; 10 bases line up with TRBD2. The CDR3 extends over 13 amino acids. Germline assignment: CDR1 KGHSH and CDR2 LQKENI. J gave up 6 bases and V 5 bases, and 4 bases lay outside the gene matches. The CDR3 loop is CASSNKREGEQYF. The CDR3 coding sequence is TGTGCCAGCTCAAATAAGCGGGAGGGCGAGCAGTACTTC.

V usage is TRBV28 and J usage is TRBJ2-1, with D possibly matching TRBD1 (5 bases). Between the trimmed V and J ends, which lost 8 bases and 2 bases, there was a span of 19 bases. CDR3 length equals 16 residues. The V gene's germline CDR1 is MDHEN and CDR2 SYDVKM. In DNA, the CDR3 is TGTGCCAGCTTCACGAGGCAGGGTTTTGCCTACAATGAGCAGTTCTTC. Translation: CASFTRQGFAYNEQFF.

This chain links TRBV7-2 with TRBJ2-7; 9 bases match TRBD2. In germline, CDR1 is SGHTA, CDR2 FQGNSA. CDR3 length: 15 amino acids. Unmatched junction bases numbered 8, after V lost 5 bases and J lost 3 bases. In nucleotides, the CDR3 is TGTGCCAGCAGCCTTGGGACTAGCAGTTACTACGAGCAGTACTTC. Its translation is CASSLGTSSYYEQYF.

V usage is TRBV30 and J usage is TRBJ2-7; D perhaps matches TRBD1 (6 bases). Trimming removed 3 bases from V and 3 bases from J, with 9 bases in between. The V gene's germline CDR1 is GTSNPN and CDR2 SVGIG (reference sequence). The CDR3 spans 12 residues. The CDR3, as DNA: TGTGCCTGGAGGGGGGCGGGCTACGAGCAGTACTTC. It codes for CAWRGAGYEQYF.

CDR3 coding DNA: TGTGCCAGCGACAGGCGGATTGAAGATCAGCCCCAGCATTTT. Encoded protein: CASDRRIEDQPQHF. The V call is TRBV19, the J call TRBJ1-5; D is possibly TRBD1 (6 bases). Germline V gene sequence: CDR1 LNHDA, CDR2 SQIVND (reference sequence). This CDR3 region has 14 residues. The V gene lost 9 bases and the J gene lost 5 bases, with 17 bases spanning the gap. The full variable domain, in which reference TRBV19 and TRBJ1-5 provide the parts outside the CDR3, is DGGITQSPKYLFRKEGQNVTLSCEQNLNHDAMYWYRQDPGQGLRLIYYSQIVNDFQKGDIAEGYSVSREKKESFPLTVTSAQKNPTAFYLCASDRRIEDQPQHFGDGTRLSIL.

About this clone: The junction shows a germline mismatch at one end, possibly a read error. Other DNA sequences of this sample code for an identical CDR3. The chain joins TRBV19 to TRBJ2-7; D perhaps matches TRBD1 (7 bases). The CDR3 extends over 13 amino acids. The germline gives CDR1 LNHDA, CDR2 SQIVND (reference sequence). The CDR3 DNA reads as TGTGCCAGCAGTATCGGGACAGCGGGCGAGCAGTACTTC. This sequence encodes CASSIGTAGEQYF.

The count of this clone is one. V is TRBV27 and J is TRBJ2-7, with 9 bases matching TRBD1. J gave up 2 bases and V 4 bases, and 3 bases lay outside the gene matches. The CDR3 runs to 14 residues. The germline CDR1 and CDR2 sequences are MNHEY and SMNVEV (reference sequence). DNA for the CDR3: TGTGCCAGCAGTTCGCGGACAGGGGCCTACGAGCAGTACTTC. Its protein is CASSSRTGAYEQYF.

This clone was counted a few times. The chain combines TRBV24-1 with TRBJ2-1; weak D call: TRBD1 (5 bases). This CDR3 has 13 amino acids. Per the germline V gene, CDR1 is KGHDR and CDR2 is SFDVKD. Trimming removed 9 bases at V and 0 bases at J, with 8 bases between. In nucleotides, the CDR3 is TGTGCCACCTCAGGGTCCTCCTACAATGAGCAGTTCTTC. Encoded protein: CATSGSSYNEQFF.

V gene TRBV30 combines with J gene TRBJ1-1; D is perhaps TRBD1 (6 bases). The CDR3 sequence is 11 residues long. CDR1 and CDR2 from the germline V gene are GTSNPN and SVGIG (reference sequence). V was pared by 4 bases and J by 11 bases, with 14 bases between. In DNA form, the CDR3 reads TGTGCCTGGAAGGCGGCAGGGGTCGCTTTCTTT. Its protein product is CAWKAAGVAFF.

CDR3 sequence (DNA): TGTGCCACCAGCAGAGAGGGGTTGACGGGAGGCCTCGGCAATGAGCAGTTCTTC. Its protein product is CATSREGLTGGLGNEQFF. This rearrangement joins TRBV15 to TRBJ2-1; 7 bases map to TRBD2. The CDR3 is made up of 18 amino acids. Trimming removed 0 bases from V and 6 bases from J; junction bases left unmatched: 14. In germline, CDR1 is LNHNV, CDR2 YYDKDF (reference sequence).

This CDR3 reads CASTPGQTEAFF. The DNA for the CDR3 is TGTGCCAGCACCCCGGGACAAACTGAAGCTTTCTTT. The chain couples TRBV12-3 or TRBV12-4 to TRBJ1-1, with D perhaps matching TRBD1 (6 bases). This CDR3 contains 12 residues. Between the trimmed V and J ends, which lost 7 bases and 5 bases, there was a span of 11 bases.

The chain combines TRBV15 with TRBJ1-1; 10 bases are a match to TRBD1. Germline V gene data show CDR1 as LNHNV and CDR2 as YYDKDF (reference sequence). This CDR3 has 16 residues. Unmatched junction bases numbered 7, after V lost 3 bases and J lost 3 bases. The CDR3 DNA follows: TGTGCCACCAGCAGCGCTACCGGGACAGGGGACACTGAAGCTTTCTTT. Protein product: CATSSATGTGDTEAFF.

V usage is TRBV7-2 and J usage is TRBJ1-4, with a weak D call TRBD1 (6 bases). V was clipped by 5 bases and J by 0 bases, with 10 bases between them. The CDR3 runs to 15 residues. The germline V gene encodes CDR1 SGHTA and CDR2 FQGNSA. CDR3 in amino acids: CASSTRTATNEKLFF. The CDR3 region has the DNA TGTGCCAGCAGCACGCGGACAGCAACTAATGAAAAACTGTTTTTT.

CDR3 amino acids: CASSLPRRAYTYEQYF. For the CDR3, the DNA is TGTGCCAGCAGTTTACCCCGCAGGGCTTACACCTACGAGCAGTACTTC. The chain is built from TRBV28 and TRBJ2-7; TRBD1 is a possible D gene (5 bases). Germline CDR1 reads MDHEN; CDR2 reads SYDVKM. Trimming took 2 bases from V and 2 from J, leaving 16 bases between them. The CDR3 is 16 residues long.

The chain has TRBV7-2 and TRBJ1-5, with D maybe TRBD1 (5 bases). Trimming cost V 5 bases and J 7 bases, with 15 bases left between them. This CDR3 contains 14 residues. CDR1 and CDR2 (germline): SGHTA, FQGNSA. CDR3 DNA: TGTGCCAGCAGCGTAACAGGTTTTTCACAGCCCCAGCATTTT. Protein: CASSVTGFSQPQHF.

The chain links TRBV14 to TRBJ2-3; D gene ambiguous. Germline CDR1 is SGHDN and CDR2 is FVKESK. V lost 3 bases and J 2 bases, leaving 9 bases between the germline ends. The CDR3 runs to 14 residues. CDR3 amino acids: CASSQQQITDTQYF. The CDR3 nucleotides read TGTGCCAGCAGCCAGCAACAGATCACAGATACGCAGTATTTT.

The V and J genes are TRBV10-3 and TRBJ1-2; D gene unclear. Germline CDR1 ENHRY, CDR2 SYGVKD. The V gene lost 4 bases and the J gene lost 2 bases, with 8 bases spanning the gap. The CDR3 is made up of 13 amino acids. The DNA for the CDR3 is TGTGCCATCAGTGGACAAGTAAACTATGGCTACACCTTC. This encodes CAISGQVNYGYTF.

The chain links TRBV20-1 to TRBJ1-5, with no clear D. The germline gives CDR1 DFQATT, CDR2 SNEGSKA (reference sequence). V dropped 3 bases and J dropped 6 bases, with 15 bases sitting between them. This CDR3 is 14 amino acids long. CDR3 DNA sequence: TGCAGTGCTAGTCCGGCGGCACTCCGTCAGCCCCAGCATTTT. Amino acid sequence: CSASPAALRQPQHF.

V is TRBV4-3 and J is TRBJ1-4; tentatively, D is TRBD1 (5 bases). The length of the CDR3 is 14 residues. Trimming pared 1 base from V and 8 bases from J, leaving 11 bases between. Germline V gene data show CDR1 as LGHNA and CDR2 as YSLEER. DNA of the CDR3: TGCGCCAGCAGCCAAGGGGGAACAGGAGAAAAACTGTTTTTT. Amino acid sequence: CASSQGGTGEKLFF.

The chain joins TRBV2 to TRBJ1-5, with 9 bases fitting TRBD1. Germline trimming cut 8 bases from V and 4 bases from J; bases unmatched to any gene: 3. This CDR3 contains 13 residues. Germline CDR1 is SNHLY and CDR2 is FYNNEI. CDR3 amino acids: CASGTGRNQPQHF. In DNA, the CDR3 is TGTGCCAGCGGGACAGGGCGAAATCAGCCCCAGCATTTT.

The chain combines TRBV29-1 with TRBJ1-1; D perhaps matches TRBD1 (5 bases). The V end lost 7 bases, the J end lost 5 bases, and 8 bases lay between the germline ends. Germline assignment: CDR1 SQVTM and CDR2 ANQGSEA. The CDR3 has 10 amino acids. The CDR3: CSAQGTEAFF. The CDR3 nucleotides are TGCAGCGCCCAGGGTACTGAAGCTTTCTTT.

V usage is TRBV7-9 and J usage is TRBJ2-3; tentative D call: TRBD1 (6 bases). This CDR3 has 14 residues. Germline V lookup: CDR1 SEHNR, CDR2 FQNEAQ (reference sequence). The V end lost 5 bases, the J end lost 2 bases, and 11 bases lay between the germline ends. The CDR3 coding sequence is TGTGCCAGCAGCCAGGGGTCCTTCACAGATACGCAGTATTTT. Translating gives CASSQGSFTDTQYF.

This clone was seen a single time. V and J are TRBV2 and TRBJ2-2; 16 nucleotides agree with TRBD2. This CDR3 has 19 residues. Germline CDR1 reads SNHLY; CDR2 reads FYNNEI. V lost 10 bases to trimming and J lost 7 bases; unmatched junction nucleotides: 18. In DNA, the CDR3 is TGTGCCACCCGAGCCCCGGGACTAGCGGGGGGGACCGACTTCGGGGAGCTGTTTTTT. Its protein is CATRAPGLAGGTDFGELFF.

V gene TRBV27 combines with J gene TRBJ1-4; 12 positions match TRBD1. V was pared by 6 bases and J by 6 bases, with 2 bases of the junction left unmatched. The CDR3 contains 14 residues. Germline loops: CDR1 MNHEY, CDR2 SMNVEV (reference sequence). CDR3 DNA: TGTGCCAGCAGGGGGACAGGGGGCGATGAAAAACTGTTTTTT. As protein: CASRGTGGDEKLFF.